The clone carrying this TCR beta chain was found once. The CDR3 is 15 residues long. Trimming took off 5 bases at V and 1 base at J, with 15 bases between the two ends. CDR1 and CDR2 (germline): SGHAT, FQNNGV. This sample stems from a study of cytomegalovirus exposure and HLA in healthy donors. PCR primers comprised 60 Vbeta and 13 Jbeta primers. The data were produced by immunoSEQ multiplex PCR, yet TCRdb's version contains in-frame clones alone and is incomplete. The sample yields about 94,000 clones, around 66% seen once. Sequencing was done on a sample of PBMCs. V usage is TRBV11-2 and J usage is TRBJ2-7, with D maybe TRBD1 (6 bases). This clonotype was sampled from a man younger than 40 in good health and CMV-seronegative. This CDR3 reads CASSAQPGQSYEQYF. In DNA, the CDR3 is TGTGCCAGCAGCGCCCAACCGGGACAATCCTACGAGCAGTACTTC.